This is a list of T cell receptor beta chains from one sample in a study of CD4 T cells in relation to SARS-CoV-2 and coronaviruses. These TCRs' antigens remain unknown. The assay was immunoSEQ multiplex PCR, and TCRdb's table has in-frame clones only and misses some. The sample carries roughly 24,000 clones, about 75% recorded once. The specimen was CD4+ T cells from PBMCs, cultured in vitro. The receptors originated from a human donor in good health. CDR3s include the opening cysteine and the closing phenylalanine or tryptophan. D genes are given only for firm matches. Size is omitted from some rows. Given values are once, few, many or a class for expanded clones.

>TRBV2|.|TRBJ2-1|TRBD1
CASSEGTGYNEQFF
TGTGCCAGCAGTGAAGGGACAGGGTACAATGAGCAGTTCTTC
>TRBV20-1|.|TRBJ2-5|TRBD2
CSASKVAGGRETQYF
TGCAGTGCTAGTAAGGTAGCGGGAGGTCGGGAGACCCAGTACTTC
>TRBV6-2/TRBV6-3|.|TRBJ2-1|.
CASSYTPYNEQFF
TGTGCCAGCAGTTACACCCCATACAATGAGCAGTTCTTC
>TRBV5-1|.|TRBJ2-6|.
CASSNGLSGANVLTF
TGCGCCAGCAGCAACGGCCTCTCTGGGGCCAACGTCCTGACTTTC
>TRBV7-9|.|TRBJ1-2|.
CASSLDGTNYGYTF
TGTGCCAGCAGCTTAGACGGCACTAACTATGGCTACACCTTC
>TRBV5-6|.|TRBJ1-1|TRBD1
CASSPLTGLSNTEAFF
TGTGCCAGCAGCCCTCTGACAGGGCTCTCGAACACTGAAGCTTTCTTT
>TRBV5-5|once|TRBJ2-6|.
CASSLVASGSGANVLTF
TGTGCCAGCAGCTTGGTGGCCTCCGGCTCTGGGGCCAACGTCCTGACTTTC
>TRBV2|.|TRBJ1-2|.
CASSVQGQVDGYTF
TGTGCCAGCAGTGTTCAGGGGCAGGTCGATGGCTACACCTTC
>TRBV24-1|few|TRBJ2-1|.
CATSDPDVSYNEQFF
TGTGCCACCAGTGACCCGGACGTCTCCTACAATGAGCAGTTCTTC
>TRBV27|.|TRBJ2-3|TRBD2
CASSLYVLAGHVDTQYF
TGTGCCAGCAGTTTATATGTGCTAGCGGGACATGTAGATACGCAGTATTTT